The TCR beta chain under discussion was sequenced for a study of T cells in tuberculosis. Time point reported: new active TB diagnosis, blood taken before or within 7 days of starting treatment. Sequenced by immunoSEQ multiplex PCR; TCRdb stores in-frame clones only, minus some. The sample carries tens of thousands of clones, approximately 93% recorded once. The V gene lost 3 bases and the J gene lost 8 bases, with 10 bases spanning the gap. The CDR3 has 12 amino acids. CDR1 and CDR2 from the germline V gene are LNHDA and SQIVND (reference sequence). The rearrangement joins TRBV19 to TRBJ1-2; D uncertain. The input for sequencing was PBMCs, taken at tuberculosis diagnosis. The TCR was taken from an adult with tuberculosis. The CDR3 region is CASSIVEGGYTF. As DNA, the CDR3 is TGTGCCAGTAGTATTGTGGAGGGAGGCTACACCTTC.